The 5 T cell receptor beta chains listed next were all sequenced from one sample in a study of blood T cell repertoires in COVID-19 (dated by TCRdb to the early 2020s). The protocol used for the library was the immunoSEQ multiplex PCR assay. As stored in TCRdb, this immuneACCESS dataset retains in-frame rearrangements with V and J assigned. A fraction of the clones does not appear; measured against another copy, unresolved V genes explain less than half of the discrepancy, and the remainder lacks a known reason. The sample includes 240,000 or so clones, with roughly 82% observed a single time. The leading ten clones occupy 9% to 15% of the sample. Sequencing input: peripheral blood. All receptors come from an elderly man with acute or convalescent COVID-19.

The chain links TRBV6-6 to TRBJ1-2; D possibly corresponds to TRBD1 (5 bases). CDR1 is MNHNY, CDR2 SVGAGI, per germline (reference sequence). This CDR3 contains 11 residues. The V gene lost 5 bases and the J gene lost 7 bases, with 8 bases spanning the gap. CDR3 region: CASSLRVGYTF. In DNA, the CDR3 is TGTGCCAGCAGTCTCAGGGTTGGCTACACCTTC.

The CDR3 spells CASSPTTSGRAWMTQYF. In DNA, the CDR3 is TGTGCCAGCAGTCCTACCACCAGCGGGAGGGCTTGGATGACCCAGTACTTC. The rearrangement uses TRBV6-6 and TRBJ2-5; 10 nucleotides agree with TRBD2. CDR1 and CDR2 from the germline V gene are MNHNY and SVGAGI (reference sequence). The J segment lost 7 bases and the V segment lost 5 bases, leaving 16 bases of the junction unmatched. The CDR3 totals 17 residues.

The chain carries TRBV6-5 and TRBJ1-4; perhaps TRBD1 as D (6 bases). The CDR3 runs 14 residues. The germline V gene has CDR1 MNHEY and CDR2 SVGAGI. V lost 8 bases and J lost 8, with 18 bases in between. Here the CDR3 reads CASALEGVGEKLFF. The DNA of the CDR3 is TGTGCCAGCGCCCTAGAGGGGGTAGGGGAAAAACTGTTTTTT.

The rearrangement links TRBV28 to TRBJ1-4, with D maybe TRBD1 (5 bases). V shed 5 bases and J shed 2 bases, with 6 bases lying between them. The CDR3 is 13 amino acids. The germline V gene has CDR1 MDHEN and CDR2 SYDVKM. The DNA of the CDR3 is TGTGCCAGCAGTCGGGGGACTAATGAAAAACTGTTTTTT. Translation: CASSRGTNEKLFF.

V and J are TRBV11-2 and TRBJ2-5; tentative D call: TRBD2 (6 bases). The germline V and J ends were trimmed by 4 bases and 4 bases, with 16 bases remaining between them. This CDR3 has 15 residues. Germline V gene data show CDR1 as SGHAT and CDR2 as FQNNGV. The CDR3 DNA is TGTGCCAGCAGCTCCCCGCCGAGCGGGCTAGAGACCCAGTACTTC. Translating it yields CASSSPPSGLETQYF.